This TCR beta chain comes out of a study of regulatory T cells in long-lasting Graves disease (dated by TCRdb to the early 2020s). Study-wide context: In the newly diagnosed Graves' disease group, patients had been taking antithyroid drugs for less than 3 months. Patients with persistent Graves' disease were compared with patients with newly diagnosed Graves' disease using TCR sequencing and RNA sequencing of peripheral blood. The study took place in China and was registered as a clinical trial. A total of some 35 samples underwent TCR sequencing, from about 13 patients with persistent Graves' disease and 20 or so patients with newly diagnosed Graves' disease.

The CDR3 goes from the cysteine to the phenylalanine over 14 residues. The only DNA kept is the CDR3, 42 bases in frame from the first base. V sheds 2 bases and J sheds 4 bases, leaving 8 bases between their ends. The germline V gene yields MGHRA for CDR1 and YSYEKL for CDR2. This clonotype was recorded at least ten times. Its antigen remains undetermined. Per-base qualities were not stored, and no clone one base away is much larger. Receptor libraries were prepared by multiplex PCR. Sequencing was performed on an Illumina HiSeq 4000. CDR3 regions were amplified by Arm-PCR with iRepertoire HTBI primers to construct TCR beta libraries. Before sequencing, the PCR products went through gel purification. As for the authors' bioinformatics: Gene usage analysis of CDR3 amino acid clonotypes used the approximately 62 TRBV and about 15 TRBJ segments found across samples. COPE and FqMerger were used to merge the filtered high-quality paired reads into contigs. Contigs were aligned with BLAST to IMGT TRBV, TRBD and TRBJ reference genes, and CDR3 was defined per IMGT. Highly expanded clones were defined as clonotypes with a frequency above 0.1%. Shannon entropy was used to measure repertoire diversity, and the Gini coefficient was used to measure V-J evenness. A clonotype was considered public if more than one individual shared it. TCRdb reran the public reads through fastp at Q25 and MiXCR, keeping productive beta chains. Duplicate CDR3 protein sequences are folded into a single record with the most common DNA and genes. TCRdb, not the original authors, processed these V and J calls. The sample includes around 320,000 distinct CDR3 sequences, with around 15% observed a single time. The ten largest clones represent roughly 30% of the sample.

What the study reported, not specific to this receptor: Compared with newly diagnosed patients, persistent Graves' disease patients had lower TCR Shannon entropy and fewer highly expanded clones, which suggests clonal expansion. As a limitation, the authors acknowledged that the small sample size may reduce accuracy. Peripheral blood alone was examined, since thyroid tissue, which constituted the primary lesion, could not be accessed. Patients with persistent disease shared more public clonotypes (around 3,000) than newly diagnosed patients did (approximately 990). Sequencing and analysis were restricted to the TCR beta chain. TRBV28, TRBJ1-2 and TRBJ2-5 were preferentially used in persistent disease, while TRBV20-1 and TRBJ2-1 were favored in newly diagnosed disease.

The time point label here, explained by the study, means: newly diagnosed GD, antithyroid drugs for less than 3 months. RNA was extracted from PBMCs in TRIzol for both TCR sequencing and RNA sequencing. The diagnosis of Graves' disease followed American Thyroid Association guidelines. Patients were recruited from an endocrinology department in Xi'an, China. Each patient gave around 9.2 milliliters of peripheral blood, collected in an EDTA anticoagulant tube. Ficoll Paque Plus density gradient separation was used to isolate PBMCs, and no further T cell sorting was performed. RNA quality was checked with an Agilent 2100 Bioanalyzer and agarose gel, and concentration with a NanoDrop 2000. The data also belong to a second study, concerning T cells in Graves' hyperthyroidism and ophthalmopathy. The other study reports the following: Stable Graves' hyperthyroidism was defined as the absence of progression to ophthalmopathy over 18 months of follow-up. Hyperthyroidism patients were newly diagnosed, with disease duration under 2 months, and aged 18 to 65 years. Patients with uncontrolled infections, other autoimmune diseases, pregnancy or lactation were excluded. Diagnoses were established on the basis of clinical symptoms, serum thyroxine and TRAb, thyroid ultrasound, and orbital computed tomography. The TCR CDR3 was subjected to a first round of RT-PCR using the HTBI primer set and the Qiagen OneStep RT-PCR kit. Most expanded thyroid clonotypes (frequency above 0.001) were also found in blood, which suggests that blood repertoires may mirror thyroid immune responses. In cross-validation, a model built on a 13 V-J signature told ophthalmopathy apart from stable hyperthyroidism with under 90% sensitivity and around 84% specificity, and in testing the same model reached 80%/75%. In validation, the model predicted progression to ophthalmopathy a median of approximately 6.3 months before onset, with roughly 71% sensitivity and roughly 73% specificity. To identify TCR V-J signatures that set the groups apart, the researchers used a discovery cohort of 90 to 100 patients, made up of fewer than 50 with Graves' ophthalmopathy and some 56 with stable Graves' hyperthyroidism. Whether ophthalmopathy could be predicted prospectively was tested in an independent validation cohort made up of approximately 19 hyperthyroidism patients plus 17 patients who later progressed to ophthalmopathy. The 100 discovery patients were randomly split 7:3 into training and test sets. In more than five Graves' hyperthyroidism patients, the study also compared T-cell repertoires from thyroid tissue with T-cell repertoires from blood. Following sampling, methimazole starting at 30 mg daily was given to hyperthyroidism patients, and high-dose intravenous methylprednisolone was given to ophthalmopathy patients. A second multiplex PCR round built the libraries, followed by size selection and purification. Sequencing of the libraries was done on an Illumina HiSeq2000 using paired-end 100 bp reads. Raw data were processed with SOAPnuke, discarding reads with adapters, uncalled bases, mean Phred below 15, or no exact constant-primer or identifier match. High-quality paired reads were merged using COPE v1.2.5, and each unique nucleotide sequence was defined as a clonotype. Clonotypes were aligned to IMGT TRBV, TRBD and TRBJ reference segments using MiTCR v1.1. Analysis was restricted to V-J combinations with a frequency above 0.0001, which covered 99% to 99.2% of repertoires. A TCS score was defined as the ratio of F50 (clonal expansion) to E x V (chaos), with BLOSUM62-based TCRdist applied between CDR3 peptides within each V-J. Welch's t-statistics and random forest reduced roughly 500 V-J features to 13, which were used in a naive Bayes classifier (R e1071). Sample size was not statistically predetermined, and investigators were not blinded to group allocation. The paper reports TCR Vbeta CDR3 sequencing of 140 or so peripheral blood samples: 40 or so ophthalmopathy, fewer than 80 hyperthyroidism and around 17 progressor patients.

The specimen was peripheral blood mononuclear cells (PBMCs), collected at new diagnosis, from a patient treated with antithyroid drugs. This receptor was taken from a man between 40 and 49 years old with Graves disease. Donor details come from another sample of the same person, matched by shared clones. The rearrangement combines TRBV4-1 with TRBJ2-2, with the D segment identity uncertain. Here the CDR3 is given as CASSQPRSTGELFF. The bases read TGCGCCAGCAGCCAACCCCGGTCCACCGGGGAGCTGTTTTTT.